These T cell receptor beta chains were read from a single sample in a study of shared clonotypes between healthy human individuals. Using immunoSEQ multiplex PCR, the repertoire was profiled, and TCRdb retains in-frame clones only, with some absent. This sample carries 230,000 or so clones, 50% to 75% of them seen once, and the ten largest clones take over 8.5%. The sequenced sample consisted of memory CD4+ T cells sorted from blood. These receptors all stem from a man younger than 45 in good health. The CDR3 runs from the conserved cysteine through the conserved F or W.

j_gene: TRBJ2-3; v_gene: TRBV6-6; len: 16; CDR3aa: CASSPSDLAYTDTQYF
j_gene: TRBJ2-3; v_gene: TRBV11-1; len: 13; CDR3aa: CASSLAGLNTQYF
j_gene: TRBJ2-1; v_gene: TRBV27; len: 14; CDR3aa: CASSPLWGDNEQFF
j_gene: TRBJ2-3; v_gene: TRBV25-1; len: 13; CDR3aa: CASSAPGLDRQYF
j_gene: TRBJ1-1; v_gene: TRBV18; len: 15; CDR3aa: CASSPPARGNTEAFF
j_gene: TRBJ2-4; v_gene: TRBV6-6; len: 13; CDR3aa: CASSQDPFGIQYF
j_gene: TRBJ2-3; v_gene: TRBV25-1; len: 13; CDR3aa: CATEDSLTDTQYF
j_gene: TRBJ2-4; v_gene: TRBV21-1; len: 19; CDR3aa: CASSKEGTQVGLGKNIQYF
j_gene: TRBJ1-4; v_gene: TRBV18; len: 15; CDR3aa: CASSPGQTSNEKLFF
j_gene: TRBJ2-7; v_gene: TRBV28; len: 13; CDR3aa: CASQEGGSYEQYF
j_gene: TRBJ1-5; v_gene: TRBV2; len: 14; CDR3aa: CASSPQGAGQPQHF
j_gene: TRBJ2-3; v_gene: TRBV6-4; len: 15; CDR3aa: CASSDDAGPSVTQYF
j_gene: TRBJ2-7; v_gene: TRBV27; len: 15; CDR3aa: CASSATGTSSYEQYF
j_gene: TRBJ2-7; v_gene: TRBV5-4; len: 14; CDR3aa: CASSFRGQGAEQYF
j_gene: TRBJ2-1; v_gene: TRBV5-1; len: 13; CDR3aa: CASSPSSYNEQFF
j_gene: TRBJ2-7; v_gene: TRBV23-1; len: 16; CDR3aa: CASSQPTLRLTYEQYF
j_gene: TRBJ2-7; v_gene: TRBV7-2; len: 15; CDR3aa: CASSLAPSSAYEQYF
j_gene: TRBJ1-4; v_gene: TRBV15; len: 13; CDR3aa: CATSRDRIEKLFF
j_gene: TRBJ2-7; v_gene: TRBV9; len: 16; CDR3aa: CASSVRGSREWNEQYF
j_gene: TRBJ2-1; v_gene: TRBV5-8; len: 16; CDR3aa: CASSSTMDYLRNEQFF
j_gene: TRBJ1-4; v_gene: TRBV28; len: 14; CDR3aa: CASSTGTGKEKLFF
j_gene: TRBJ1-2; v_gene: TRBV6-6; len: 13; CDR3aa: CASRGQGKYGYTF
j_gene: TRBJ2-7; v_gene: TRBV29-1; len: 12; CDR3aa: CSVELQGDEQYF
j_gene: TRBJ2-7; v_gene: TRBV4-3; len: 15; CDR3aa: CASSQGASGTYEQYF
j_gene: TRBJ2-7; v_gene: TRBV7-2; len: 14; CDR3aa: CASSLAGQSYEQYF
j_gene: TRBJ2-1; v_gene: TRBV19; len: 16; CDR3aa: CASSSKQFSGGYEQFF
j_gene: TRBJ2-7; v_gene: TRBV5-1; len: 15; CDR3aa: CASSWPGLAGNEQYF
j_gene: TRBJ2-7; v_gene: TRBV6-5; len: 14; CDR3aa: CASSRPGSVYEQYF
j_gene: TRBJ2-5; v_gene: TRBV29-1; len: 14; CDR3aa: CSVDTSGSWETQYF
j_gene: TRBJ2-1; v_gene: TRBV7-2; len: 12; CDR3aa: CASSPYNNEQFF
j_gene: TRBJ2-1; v_gene: TRBV9; len: 15; CDR3aa: CASSPSLSSYNEQFF
j_gene: TRBJ2-3; v_gene: TRBV5-1; len: 16; CDR3aa: CASSGLGGSKTDTQYF
j_gene: TRBJ2-1; v_gene: TRBV7-9; len: 16; CDR3aa: CASSLGDRGYYNEQFF
j_gene: TRBJ2-6; v_gene: TRBV7-9; len: 17; CDR3aa: CASSDPGPFSGANVLTF
j_gene: TRBJ2-1; v_gene: TRBV28; len: 15; CDR3aa: CASSLFDRGVNEQFF
j_gene: TRBJ2-7; v_gene: TRBV6-5; len: 14; CDR3aa: CASTQRTGAYEQYF
j_gene: TRBJ1-1; v_gene: TRBV11-1; len: 14; CDR3aa: CASSLDRVNTEAFF
j_gene: TRBJ1-2; v_gene: TRBV28; len: 13; CDR3aa: CASSLLGALPPTF
j_gene: TRBJ2-5; v_gene: TRBV7-2; len: 12; CDR3aa: CASSFRKETQYF
j_gene: TRBJ2-1; v_gene: TRBV5-1; len: 15; CDR3aa: CASSLVQGGGNEQFF
j_gene: TRBJ2-5; v_gene: TRBV28; len: 12; CDR3aa: CASSLEGKTQYF
j_gene: TRBJ2-7; v_gene: TRBV7-2; len: 13; CDR3aa: CASSFDHLREQYF
j_gene: TRBJ1-3; v_gene: TRBV19; len: 16; CDR3aa: CASKHRGLLSGNTIYF
j_gene: TRBJ2-7; v_gene: TRBV27; len: 15; CDR3aa: CASSYSGNGLYEQYF
j_gene: TRBJ2-7; v_gene: TRBV2; len: 16; CDR3aa: CASSSSGRARTYEQYF
j_gene: TRBJ2-7; v_gene: TRBV2; len: 15; CDR3aa: CASSSLAGDSYEQYF
j_gene: TRBJ2-7; v_gene: TRBV7-2; len: 13; CDR3aa: CASSSPQASEQYF